The rows below give T cell receptor beta chains drawn from one sample of a study of T-cell reconstitution after alpha-beta-depleted transplantation in children. TCRdb reprocessed the PCR reads with MiXCR, giving one entry per CDR3 protein. In the table there are about 980,000 distinct CDR3 sequences, roughly 29% of which are singletons. The specimen comprised PBMCs, mostly from graft donor cells, sampled 360 days after TCRalphabeta/CD19-depleted stem cell transplant. These receptors were taken from a boy under two years old who had a stem cell transplant for SCID, so the T cells may come from the graft donor. The CDR3 runs from the conserved cysteine through the conserved F or W. Fields, in order: V gene, clone size, D gene, J gene, CDR3 protein, CDR3 DNA. The D gene is left open where the match is weak. Clone sizes are given selectively: once, few, many, or a class where the clone is expanded.

TRBV7-9	-	-	TRBJ2-7	CASSPNLGIVSEQYF	TGTGCCAGCAGCCCGAACCTAGGCATAGTGAGCGAGCAGTACTTC
TRBV3-1	few	-	TRBJ1-1	CASSHQGKVTEAFF	TGTGCCAGCAGCCACCAGGGGAAGGTGACTGAAGCTTTCTTT
TRBV28	-	TRBD1	TRBJ1-5	CASSRQGGSNQPQHF	TGTGCCAGCAGTCGACAAGGGGGCTCCAATCAGCCCCAGCATTTT
TRBV5-1	-	-	TRBJ2-2	CASSFDPTTTGELFF	TGCGCCAGCAGCTTCGACCCGACCACCACCGGGGAGCTGTTTTTT
TRBV20-1	-	TRBD1	TRBJ2-7	CIAYMTQGGSSYEQYF	TGCATTGCTTATATGACACAGGGGGGCTCCTCCTACGAGCAGTACTTC
TRBV6-5	-	-	TRBJ1-2	CASRLENYGYTF	TGTGCCAGCAGACTAGAGAACTATGGCTACACCTTC
TRBV15	-	-	TRBJ2-7	CATMTVGSYEQYF	TGTGCCACCATGACGGTGGGCTCCTACGAGCAGTACTTC
TRBV6-5	few	-	TRBJ2-1	CASSYSRRHNEQFF	TGTGCCAGCAGTTACTCCCGGAGGCACAATGAGCAGTTCTTC
TRBV4-1	-	TRBD1	TRBJ2-7	CASSQDGTVLYQQYF	TGCGCCAGCAGCCAAGACGGGACAGTCCTTTACCAGCAGTACTTC
TRBV20-1	few	TRBD2	TRBJ2-7	CSARVGTSAAYEQYF	TGCAGTGCTAGAGTAGGGACTAGCGCCGCCTACGAGCAGTACTTC
TRBV4-2	-	-	TRBJ2-7	CASSPRFSWTREPYEQYF	TGTGCCAGCAGCCCAAGATTCAGCTGGACCAGGGAGCCCTACGAGCAGTACTTC
TRBV30	-	-	TRBJ1-1	CAWSLLSAGRAFF	TGTGCCTGGAGTCTCCTTTCGGCAGGCCGAGCTTTCTTT
TRBV4-1	once	TRBD2	TRBJ2-1	CASSQDLPKTSGGTFRDEQFF	TGCGCCAGCAGCCAAGATCTCCCCAAGACTAGCGGGGGAACCTTTAGGGATGAGCAGTTCTTC
TRBV3-1	-	-	TRBJ2-1	CASSRTAREQFF	TGTGCCAGCAGCCGGACCGCCCGTGAGCAGTTCTTC
TRBV9	few	-	TRBJ2-1	CASSGPGISSYNEQFF	TGTGCCAGCAGCGGACCGGGGATAAGCTCCTACAATGAGCAGTTCTTC
TRBV27	-	-	TRBJ1-3	CASSSRPSGNTIYF	TGTGCCAGCAGTTCCCGGCCCTCTGGAAACACCATATATTTT
TRBV10-3	few	TRBD1	TRBJ2-7	CAISESGDRGSYEQYF	TGTGCCATCAGTGAGTCTGGGGACAGGGGCTCCTACGAGCAGTACTTC
TRBV5-1	few	-	TRBJ2-2	CASSLGHLTGELFF	TGCGCCAGCAGCTTGGGACACCTCACCGGGGAGCTGTTTTTT
TRBV2	-	-	TRBJ2-7	CASSTPGVIYEQYF	TGTGCCAGCAGTACTCCAGGGGTAATCTACGAGCAGTACTTC
TRBV29-1	-	-	TRBJ2-7	CSVEDGSQGYEQYF	TGCAGCGTTGAAGACGGCAGTCAGGGCTACGAGCAGTACTTC
TRBV5-1	-	-	TRBJ2-7	CASSPLLTGLSEQYF	TGCGCCAGCAGCCCCCTCCTGACAGGATTGAGTGAGCAGTACTTC
TRBV12-3/TRBV12-4	-	TRBD1	TRBJ2-7	CASSLSPGTGNIEQYF	TGTGCCAGCAGTTTATCCCCGGGGACAGGGAACATCGAGCAGTACTTC
TRBV10-3	few	TRBD2	TRBJ2-5	CATNPGLAMETQYF	TGTGCCACCAACCCGGGACTAGCAATGGAGACCCAGTACTTC
TRBV11-2	-	TRBD2	TRBJ2-1	CASSPGTSGGDSNNEQFF	TGTGCCAGCAGCCCCGGGACTAGCGGGGGGGATTCGAACAATGAGCAGTTCTTC
TRBV4-2	-	TRBD1	TRBJ1-1	CASSRPDRVNTEAFF	TGTGCCAGCAGCCGACCTGACAGGGTGAACACTGAAGCTTTCTTT
TRBV3-1	-	TRBD1	TRBJ2-1	CASSQANRGQFF	TGTGCCAGCAGCCAAGCGAACAGGGGACAGTTCTTC
TRBV2	few	-	TRBJ2-2	CASRFGELFF	TGTGCCAGTCGGTTCGGGGAGCTGTTTTTT
TRBV20-1	few	-	TRBJ2-2	CSAVRDLATGELFF	TGCAGTGCTGTCCGGGACCTGGCCACCGGGGAGCTGTTTTTT
TRBV12-3/TRBV12-4	-	-	TRBJ1-2	CASSTDLYGYTF	TGTGCCAGCAGTACGGACCTTTATGGCTACACCTTC
TRBV2	-	TRBD2	TRBJ2-1	CASKTNGLAGGPPFF	TGTGCCAGCAAAACCAACGGACTAGCGGGGGGGCCCCCGTTCTTC
TRBV7-9	many	TRBD1	TRBJ2-3	CASSPRDRADTQYF	TGTGCCAGCAGCCCCAGAGACAGGGCAGATACGCAGTATTTT
TRBV9	-	TRBD1	TRBJ2-2	CASSSDRVSTGELFF	TGTGCCAGCAGTTCGGACAGGGTCAGCACCGGGGAGCTGTTTTTT
TRBV11-2	-	-	TRBJ2-5	CASTPGDSRETQYF	TGTGCCAGCACCCCCGGCGATTCACGGGAGACCCAGTACTTC
TRBV4-1	few	-	TRBJ2-7	CASSPTGVRRTYEQYF	TGCGCCAGCAGCCCCACTGGGGTCCGGCGGACCTACGAGCAGTACTTC
TRBV20-1	-	-	TRBJ2-7	CSARRDTGEQYF	TGCAGTGCTAGACGGGACACGGGGGAGCAGTACTTC
TRBV9	few	-	TRBJ2-3	CASSVGSTGGTDTQYF	TGTGCCAGCAGCGTAGGGTCGACGGGGGGCACAGATACGCAGTATTTT
TRBV20-1	few	-	TRBJ2-2	CSAIGTKNTGELFF	TGCAGTGCTATCGGGACAAAGAACACCGGGGAGCTGTTTTTT
TRBV7-8	-	TRBD1	TRBJ2-1	CASSLGGGTGASNEQFF	TGTGCCAGCAGCTTAGGGGGGGGGACAGGGGCGAGCAATGAGCAGTTCTTC
TRBV20-1	-	-	TRBJ2-7	CSAARQATYEQYF	TGCAGTGCCGCCAGACAGGCTACCTACGAGCAGTACTTC
TRBV7-9	-	-	TRBJ2-5	CASSLIGYQETQYF	TGTGCCAGCAGCCTTATTGGGTACCAAGAGACCCAGTACTTC
TRBV6-2/TRBV6-3	-	-	TRBJ2-6	CAGASGANVLTF	TGTGCCGGGGCCTCTGGGGCCAACGTCCTGACTTTC
TRBV20-1	-	TRBD1	TRBJ1-1	CSAREKDRGKSRTEAFF	TGCAGTGCTAGAGAGAAGGACAGGGGAAAGTCTAGGACTGAAGCTTTCTTT
TRBV5-5	few	-	TRBJ1-1	CASGQSSGNTEAFF	TGTGCCAGCGGACAATCCTCGGGAAACACTGAAGCTTTCTTT
TRBV5-4	-	-	TRBJ2-2	CASSLELGGELFF	TGTGCCAGCAGTCTTGAATTGGGAGGGGAGCTGTTTTTT
TRBV7-2	few	TRBD2	TRBJ2-3	CASSLLAGGGATDTQYF	TGTGCCAGCAGCTTACTAGCCGGCGGGGGGGCCACAGATACGCAGTATTTT
TRBV12-3/TRBV12-4	-	TRBD1	TRBJ1-5	CASSLGQENQPQHF	TGTGCCAGCAGCCTGGGACAGGAGAATCAGCCCCAGCATTTT
TRBV5-1	-	-	TRBJ2-2	CASSLFLASPGELFF	TGCGCCAGCAGCTTGTTTTTAGCGTCTCCCGGGGAGCTGTTTTTT
TRBV7-8	-	-	TRBJ2-2	CASSLATRTGELFF	TGTGCCAGCAGCTTAGCGACCCGGACCGGGGAGCTGTTTTTT
TRBV4-3	-	-	TRBJ1-1	CASSQDWDLNTEAFF	TGCGCCAGCAGCCAAGATTGGGATCTGAACACTGAAGCTTTCTTT
TRBV6-1	few	TRBD1	TRBJ1-1	CASRGQARAEAFF	TGTGCCAGCAGGGGACAGGCCCGTGCTGAAGCTTTCTTT